This T cell receptor (beta chain) comes out of a study of T cells in Graves' hyperthyroidism and ophthalmopathy. The CDR3 regions of TCR beta were amplified from RNA transcripts. An initial round of RT-PCR targeting the TCR CDR3 relied on the HTBI primer set. MiXCR, run by TCRdb on the multiplex PCR reads, gives a single entry per CDR3 protein. This sample has roughly 570,000 distinct CDR3 sequences, with around 45% found just once. The V gene lost 4 bases and the J gene lost 2 bases, with 15 bases spanning the gap. Germline V gives CDR1 SGHTS, CDR2 YDEGEE. The CDR3 extends over 16 amino acids. There are many counts of this clonotype.

The rearrangement joins TRBV5-8 to TRBJ2-2, with D unresolved. This receptor was taken from a woman younger than 30 with Graves' hyperthyroidism. Sequencing was performed on peripheral blood or thyroid tissue (not recorded which). The CDR3 is CASSPWAASNTGELFF. For the CDR3, the DNA is TGTGCCAGCAGCCCTTGGGCAGCCTCAAACACCGGGGAGCTGTTTTTT.